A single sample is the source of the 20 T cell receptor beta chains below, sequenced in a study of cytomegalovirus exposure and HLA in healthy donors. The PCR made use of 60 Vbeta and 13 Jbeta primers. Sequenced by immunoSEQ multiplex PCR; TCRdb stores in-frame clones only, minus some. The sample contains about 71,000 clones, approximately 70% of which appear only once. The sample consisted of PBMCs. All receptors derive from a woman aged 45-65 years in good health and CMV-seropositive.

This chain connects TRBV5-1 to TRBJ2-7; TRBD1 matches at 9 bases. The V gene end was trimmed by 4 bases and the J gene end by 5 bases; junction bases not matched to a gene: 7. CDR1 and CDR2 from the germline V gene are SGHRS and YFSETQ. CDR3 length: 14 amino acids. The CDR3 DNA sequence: TGCGCCAGCAGCAACGGACAGGGGAACGACGAGCAGTACTTC. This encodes CASSNGQGNDEQYF.

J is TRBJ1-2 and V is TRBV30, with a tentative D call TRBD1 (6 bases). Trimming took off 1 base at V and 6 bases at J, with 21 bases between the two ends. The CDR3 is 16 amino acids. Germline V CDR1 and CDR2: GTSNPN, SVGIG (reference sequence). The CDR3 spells CAWSARGARNYHGYTF. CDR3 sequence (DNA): TGTGCCTGGAGTGCTCGGGGGGCTCGCAACTACCATGGCTACACCTTC.

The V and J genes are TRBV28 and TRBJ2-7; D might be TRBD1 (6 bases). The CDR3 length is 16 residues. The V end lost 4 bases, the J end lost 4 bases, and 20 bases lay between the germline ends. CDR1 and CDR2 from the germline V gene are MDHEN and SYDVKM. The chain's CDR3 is CASSSPGHKVTYEQYF. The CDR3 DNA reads TGTGCCAGCAGTTCTCCGGGACACAAAGTAACGTACGAGCAGTACTTC.

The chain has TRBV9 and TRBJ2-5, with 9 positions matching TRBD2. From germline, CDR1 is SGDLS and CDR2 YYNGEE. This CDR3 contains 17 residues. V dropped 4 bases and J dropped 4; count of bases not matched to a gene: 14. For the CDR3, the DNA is TGTGCCAGCAGCTTCGGGACTAGCCAACCTACGGGAGAGACCCAGTACTTC. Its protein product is CASSFGTSQPTGETQYF.

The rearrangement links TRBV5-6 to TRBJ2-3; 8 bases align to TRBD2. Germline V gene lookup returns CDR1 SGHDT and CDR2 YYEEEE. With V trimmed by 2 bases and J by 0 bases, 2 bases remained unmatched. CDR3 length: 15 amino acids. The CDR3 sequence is CASSFSGESTDTQYF. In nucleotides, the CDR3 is TGTGCCAGCAGCTTTAGCGGGGAGAGCACAGATACGCAGTATTTT.

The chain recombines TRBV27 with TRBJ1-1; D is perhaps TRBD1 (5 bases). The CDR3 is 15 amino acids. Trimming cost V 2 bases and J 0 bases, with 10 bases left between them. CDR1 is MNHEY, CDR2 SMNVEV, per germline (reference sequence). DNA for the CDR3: TGTGCCAGCAGTTTAGGAGCAGGGATGAACACTGAAGCTTTCTTT. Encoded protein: CASSLGAGMNTEAFF.

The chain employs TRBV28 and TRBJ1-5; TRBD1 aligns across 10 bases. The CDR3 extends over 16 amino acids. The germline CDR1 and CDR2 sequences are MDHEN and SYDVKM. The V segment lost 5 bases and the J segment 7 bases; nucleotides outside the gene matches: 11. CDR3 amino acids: CASSVTPGTGDQPQHF. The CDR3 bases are TGTGCCAGCAGTGTAACGCCCGGGACAGGGGACCAGCCCCAGCATTTT.

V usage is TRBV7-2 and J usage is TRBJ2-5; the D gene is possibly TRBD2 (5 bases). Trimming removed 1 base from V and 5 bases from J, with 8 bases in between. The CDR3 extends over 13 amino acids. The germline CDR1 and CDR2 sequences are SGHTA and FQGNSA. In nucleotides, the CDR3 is TGTGCCAGCAGCTTAGGGAGGATGGAGACCCAGTACTTC. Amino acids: CASSLGRMETQYF.

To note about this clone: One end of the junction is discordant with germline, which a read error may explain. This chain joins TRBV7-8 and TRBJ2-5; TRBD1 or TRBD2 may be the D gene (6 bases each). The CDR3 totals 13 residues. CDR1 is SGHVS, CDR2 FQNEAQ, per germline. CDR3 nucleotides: TGTGCCAGCACCTTAGGGGGGCTCGAGACCCAGTACTTC. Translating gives CASTLGGLETQYF.

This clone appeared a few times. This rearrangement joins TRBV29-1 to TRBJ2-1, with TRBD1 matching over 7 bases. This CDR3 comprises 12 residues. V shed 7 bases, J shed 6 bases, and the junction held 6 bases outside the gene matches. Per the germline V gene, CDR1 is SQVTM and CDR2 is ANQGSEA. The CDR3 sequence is CSAFNRGNEQFF. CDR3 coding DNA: TGCAGCGCCTTTAACAGGGGCAATGAGCAGTTCTTC.

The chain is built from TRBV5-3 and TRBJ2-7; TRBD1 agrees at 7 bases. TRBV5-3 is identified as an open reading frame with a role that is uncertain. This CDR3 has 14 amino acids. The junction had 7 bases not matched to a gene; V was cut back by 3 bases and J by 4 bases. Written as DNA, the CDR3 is TGTGCCAGAAGCTCTGCTGGGGACAGTTACGAGCAGTACTTC. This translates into CARSSAGDSYEQYF.

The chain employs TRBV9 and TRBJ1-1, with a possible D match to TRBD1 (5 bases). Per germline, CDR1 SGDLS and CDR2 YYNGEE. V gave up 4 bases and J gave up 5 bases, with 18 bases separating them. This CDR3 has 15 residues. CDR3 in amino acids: CASSPQYLGGTEAFF. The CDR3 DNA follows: TGTGCCAGCAGCCCTCAGTACCTCGGGGGGACTGAAGCTTTCTTT. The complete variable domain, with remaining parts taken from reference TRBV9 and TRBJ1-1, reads DSGVTQTPKHLITATGQRVTLRCSPRSGDLSVYWYQQSLDQGLQFLIQYYNGEERAKGNILERFSAQQFPDLHSELNLSSLELGDSALYFCASSPQYLGGTEAFFGQGTRLTVV.

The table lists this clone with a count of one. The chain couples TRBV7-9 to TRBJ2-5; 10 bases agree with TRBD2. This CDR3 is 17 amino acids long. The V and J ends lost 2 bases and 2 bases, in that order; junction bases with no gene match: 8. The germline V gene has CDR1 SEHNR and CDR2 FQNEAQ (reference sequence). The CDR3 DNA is TGTGCCAGCAGCTTATTAGTCGCTAGCGGGGGACAAGAGACCCAGTACTTC. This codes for CASSLLVASGGQETQYF.

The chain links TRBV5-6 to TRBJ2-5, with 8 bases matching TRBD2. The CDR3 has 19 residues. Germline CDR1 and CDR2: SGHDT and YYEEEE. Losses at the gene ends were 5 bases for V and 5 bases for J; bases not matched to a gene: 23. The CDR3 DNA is TGTGCCAGCAGTCTACCGGTCGTTCGTGGGACTAGGCGTCAGGAGACCCAGTACTTC. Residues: CASSLPVVRGTRRQETQYF.

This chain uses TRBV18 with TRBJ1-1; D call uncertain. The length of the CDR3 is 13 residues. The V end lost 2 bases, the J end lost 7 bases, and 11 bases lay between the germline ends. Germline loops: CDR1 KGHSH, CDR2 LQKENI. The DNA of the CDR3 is TGTGCCAGCTCACCATCGGGTGTGGGTGAAGCTTTCTTT. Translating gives CASSPSGVGEAFF.

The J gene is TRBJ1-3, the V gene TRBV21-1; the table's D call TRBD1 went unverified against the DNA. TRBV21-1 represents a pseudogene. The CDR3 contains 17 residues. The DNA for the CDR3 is TGTGCCAGCAGCACCGACAGGGTAGAGGTCTCTGGAAACACCATATATTTT. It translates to CASSTDRVEVSGNTIYF.

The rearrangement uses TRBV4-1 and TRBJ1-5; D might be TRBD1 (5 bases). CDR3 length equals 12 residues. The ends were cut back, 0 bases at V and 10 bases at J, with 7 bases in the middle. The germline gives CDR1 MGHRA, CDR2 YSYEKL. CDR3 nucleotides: TGCGCCAGCAGCCAAGAGGGGCCACCCCAGCATTTT. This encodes CASSQEGPPQHF.

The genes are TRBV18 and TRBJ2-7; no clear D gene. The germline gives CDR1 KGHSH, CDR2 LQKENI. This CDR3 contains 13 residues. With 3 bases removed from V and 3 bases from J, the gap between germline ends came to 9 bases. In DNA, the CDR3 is TGTGCCAGCTCACCCGCGCACTTCTACGAGCAGTACTTC. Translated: CASSPAHFYEQYF.

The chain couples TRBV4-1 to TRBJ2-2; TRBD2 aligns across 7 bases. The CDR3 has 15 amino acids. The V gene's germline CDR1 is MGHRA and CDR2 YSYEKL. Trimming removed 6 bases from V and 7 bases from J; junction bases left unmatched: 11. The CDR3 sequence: CASSPRGERIGELFF. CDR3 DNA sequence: TGCGCCAGCAGTCCCCGGGGGGAAAGGATCGGGGAGCTGTTTTTT.

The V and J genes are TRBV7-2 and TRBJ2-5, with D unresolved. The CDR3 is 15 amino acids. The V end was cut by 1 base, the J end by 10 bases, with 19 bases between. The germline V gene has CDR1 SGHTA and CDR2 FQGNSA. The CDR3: CASSLVVIKPEDQYF. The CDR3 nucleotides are TGTGCCAGCAGCTTAGTTGTCATCAAGCCTGAGGACCAGTACTTC.